One sample yielded the 6 T cell receptor beta chains listed below, sequenced in a study of blood T cell repertoires in COVID-19. Here immunoSEQ multiplex PCR was the method, and the copy in TCRdb shows in-frame clones only, minus some. Among 200,000 to 250,000 clones listed, 88% were seen once. Sequenced: PBMCs or T cells enriched from blood (not recorded which). These receptors originate from a woman aged 25 to 39 who had recovered from COVID-19.

This clone was seen a single time. The rearrangement links TRBV13 to TRBJ2-7; 9 bases agree with TRBD1. Germline trimming cut 8 bases from V and 7 bases from J; bases unmatched to any gene: 9. Per germline, CDR1 PRHDT and CDR2 FYEKMQ (reference sequence). This CDR3 comprises 13 residues. Here the CDR3 DNA reads TGTGCCAGCGGAACCCGGGACAGGGTTGAGCAGTACTTC. Its protein is CASGTRDRVEQYF.

The rearrangement joins TRBV3-1 (or the pseudogene TRBV3-2) to TRBJ1-6; D is undetermined. Germline V CDR1 and CDR2: LGHDT, YNNKEL (reference sequence). The CDR3 consists of 17 residues. Deletions cut 1 base from V and 0 bases from J, with 10 bases between. This CDR3 reads CASSQVIGSSYNSPLHF. CDR3 nucleotides: TGTGCCAGCAGCCAAGTAATTGGGAGCTCCTATAATTCACCCCTCCACTTT.

In DNA form, the CDR3 reads TGTGCCAGCAGCCTTGCCACTAATCAGCCCCAGCATTTT. Protein product: CASSLATNQPQHF. The rearrangement joins TRBV5-6 to TRBJ1-5; D is uncertain. Germline V gene data show CDR1 as SGHDT and CDR2 as YYEEEE. The CDR3 runs to 13 residues. The V end lost 4 bases, the J end lost 4 bases, and 9 bases lay between the germline ends.

This chain uses TRBV27 with TRBJ2-7, with TRBD2 as a possible D gene (6 bases). The germline V gene encodes CDR1 MNHEY and CDR2 SMNVEV (reference sequence). V was clipped by 5 bases and J by 2 bases, with 13 bases between them. There are 14 residues in the CDR3. The DNA of the CDR3 is TGTGCCAGCAGTATACAATGGGGGGCCTACGAGCAGTACTTC. Translating gives CASSIQWGAYEQYF.

The chain recombines TRBV25-1 with TRBJ2-5; 10 bases fit TRBD2. V was pared by 8 bases and J by 3 bases, with 6 bases of the junction left unmatched. Germline-derived CDR1 and CDR2 are MGHDK and SYGVNS. This CDR3 spans 14 amino acids. CDR3 sequence (DNA): TGTGCCAGCTCAGACCTAGCGGGGGAAGAGACCCAGTACTTC. Encoded protein: CASSDLAGEETQYF.

The V and J genes are TRBV6-5 and TRBJ2-1, with D possibly TRBD2 on 5 matching bases. Germline V gene data show CDR1 as MNHEY and CDR2 as SVGAGI. This CDR3 has 13 amino acids. V lost 2 bases to trimming and J lost 8 bases, with 10 bases between them. The CDR3 loop reads CASSYRLADEQFF. The CDR3 DNA reads as TGTGCCAGCAGTTACCGGCTAGCCGATGAGCAGTTCTTC.